The 31 T cell receptor beta chains in this list originate from one sample, sequenced in a study of blood T cells in healthy people across ages. A sample-barcoded 5' primer and a J-beta primer mix were used in a second PCR of roughly 7 to 11 cycles. MiXCR was run by TCRdb on the 5' RACE reads, yielding one entry per CDR3 protein. This table has approximately 820,000 distinct CDR3 sequences, under 45% appearing once. The sample consisted of blood. All receptors come from a man in his 60s in good health.

A remark on this clonotype: The junction and the germline gene differ at one end; a read error may be behind it. The rearrangement joins TRBV12-3 or TRBV12-4 to TRBJ2-7; D might be TRBD1 (6 bases). This CDR3 contains 15 residues. The CDR3 sequence: CASRLGRTVAYEQYF. The CDR3 DNA sequence: TGTGCCAGCAGGTTAGGTCGGACAGTCGCCTACGAGCAGTACTTC.

CDR3 sequence: CASSLTPGRVETQYF. CDR3 in DNA: TGTGCCAGCAGCTTAACGCCAGGGCGGGTAGAGACCCAGTACTTC. The chain uses TRBV7-3 and TRBJ2-5; D tentatively fits TRBD1 or TRBD2 (5 bases each). Germline lookup yields CDR1 SGHTA and CDR2 FQGTGA. V was cut by 0 bases and J by 4 bases, with 12 bases left in between. There are 15 residues in the CDR3.

This clonotype was counted between two and nine times. The chain has TRBV2 and TRBJ1-4, with D possibly matching TRBD1 (6 bases). The V gene's germline CDR1 is SNHLY and CDR2 FYNNEI. The CDR3 loop spans 13 amino acids. With 6 bases removed from V and 5 bases from J, the gap between germline ends came to 10 bases. This chain's CDR3 is CASRGGRNEKLFF. CDR3 DNA sequence: TGTGCCAGCAGAGGGGGGAGGAATGAAAAACTGTTTTTT.

The chain recombines TRBV6-2 or TRBV6-3 with TRBJ2-4; D is undetermined. The germline V and J ends were trimmed by 2 bases and 0 bases, with 23 bases remaining between them. Germline assignment: CDR1 MNHEY and CDR2 SVGEGT. The CDR3 spans 20 residues. CDR3 protein: CASSYVLSDITNIAKNIQYF. The CDR3 nucleotides are TGTGCCAGCAGTTACGTCTTGTCAGATATTACTAACATAGCCAAAAACATTCAGTACTTC.

This clonotype showed up just a few times. This sequence joins TRBV7-9 and TRBJ2-3; D unclear. Trimming removed 4 bases at V and 6 bases at J, with 8 bases between. This CDR3 spans 12 amino acids. Germline V gene lookup returns CDR1 SEHNR and CDR2 FQNEAQ (reference sequence). The CDR3 protein is CASSYLEDTQYF. In nucleotides, the CDR3 is TGTGCCAGCAGCTATCTGGAGGATACGCAGTATTTT.

V gene TRBV5-1 combines with J gene TRBJ1-1, with D maybe TRBD1 (6 bases). Germline V gene lookup returns CDR1 SGHRS and CDR2 YFSETQ. This CDR3 region has 16 residues. Trimming shortened V by 4 bases and J by 7 bases, and 23 bases separated the two germline ends. The CDR3 sequence is CASSRQGMAEGGEAFF. The CDR3 coding sequence is TGCGCCAGCAGCAGGCAGGGGATGGCGGAGGGCGGTGAAGCTTTCTTT.

The gene calls are TRBV29-1 and TRBJ2-5, with 12 bases identical to TRBD1. TRBJ2-7 matches the DNA end more closely, so the J call is doubtful. This CDR3 contains 15 residues. The germline gives CDR1 SQVTM, CDR2 ANQGSEA. The CDR3 reads CSVVKGDRGQYEQYF. CDR3 DNA sequence: TGCAGCGTTGTTAAGGGGGACAGGGGGCAGTACGAGCAGTACTTC.

This clonotype was detected a few times. This sequence joins TRBV7-2 and TRBJ2-5; D may match TRBD1 or TRBD2 (5 bases each). CDR1 and CDR2 from the germline V gene are SGHTA and FQGNSA. Trimming shortened V by 5 bases and J by 1 base, and 11 bases separated the two germline ends. The CDR3 runs to 14 residues. CDR3 DNA sequence: TGTGCCAGCAGCCCCTCCGGGACCCAAGAGACCCAGTACTTC. It translates to CASSPSGTQETQYF.

This clonotype was counted only a few times. The V call is TRBV29-1, the J call TRBJ2-2, with D perhaps TRBD1 or TRBD2 (6 bases each). The CDR3 spans 17 residues. Germline V gene lookup returns CDR1 SQVTM and CDR2 ANQGSEA. V gave up 0 bases and J gave up 5 bases, with 19 bases separating them. CDR3 bases: TGCAGCGTTGAAGATCTCGAGGGGGACGGAGGGACCGGGGAGCTGTTTTTT. Residues: CSVEDLEGDGGTGELFF.

This clonotype was observed a handful of times. CDR3 sequence: CASGRITDTQYF. The CDR3 DNA follows: TGTGCCAGCGGCAGGATAACAGATACGCAGTATTTT. V usage is TRBV6-5 and J usage is TRBJ2-3; D gene uncertain. The CDR3 loop spans 12 amino acids. The germline V gene has CDR1 MNHEY and CDR2 SVGAGI. The germline V and J ends were trimmed by 8 bases and 3 bases, with 9 bases remaining between them.

The V and J genes are TRBV7-2 and TRBJ1-6; 7 nucleotides align to TRBD1. The CDR3 length is 15 residues. The V gene's germline CDR1 is SGHTA and CDR2 FQGNSA. Trimming removed 3 bases from V and 7 bases from J; junction bases left unmatched: 6. CDR3 sequence: CASSFDRAPNSPLHF. The DNA for the CDR3 is TGTGCCAGCAGCTTCGACAGGGCCCCAAATTCACCCCTCCACTTT.

In regard to this clonotype: Since a much larger clone is just one base distant, this may be a read error. V is TRBV20-1 and J is TRBJ2-1; 7 bases fit TRBD2. The DNA matches TRBJ2-7 better at its end, which makes the J call doubtful. CDR3 length: 18 residues. Germline CDR1 reads DFQATT; CDR2 reads SNEGSKA (reference sequence). In nucleotides, the CDR3 is TGCAGTGCTAGCGGTCTAGCGGATCAGGCCTTCTCCTACAATGAGCAGTACTTC. Translating gives CSASGLADQAFSYNEQYF.

The genes are TRBV6-2 or TRBV6-3 and TRBJ2-7; 10 bases match TRBD2. Losses at the gene ends were 2 bases for V and 3 bases for J; bases not matched to a gene: 4. Germline CDR1 is MNHEY and CDR2 is SVGEGT. The CDR3 has 15 residues. CDR3 DNA: TGTGCCAGCAGTTACCAGCGGGGGGGCCTCTACGAGCAGTACTTC. It codes for CASSYQRGGLYEQYF.

This chain links TRBV7-8 with TRBJ2-7, with D possibly matching TRBD1 (5 bases). Germline-derived CDR1 and CDR2 are SGHVS and FQNEAQ. The CDR3 runs to 14 residues. Trimming removed 5 bases at V and 6 bases at J, with 17 bases between. The CDR3 bases are TGTGCCAGCAGCCTAGTTTTGGGGCCGCGCGAGCAGTACTTC. Translating gives CASSLVLGPREQYF.

In its sample, this clonotype was seen many times. J is TRBJ2-7 and V is TRBV3-1; D is tentatively TRBD1 or TRBD2 (5 bases each). The CDR3 contains 12 residues. Trimming took off 1 base at V and 6 bases at J, with 7 bases between the two ends. The germline V gene has CDR1 LGHDT and CDR2 YNNKEL (reference sequence). This CDR3 is CASSQVGGEQYF. DNA for the CDR3: TGTGCCAGCAGCCAAGTTGGGGGCGAGCAGTACTTC.

The V gene is TRBV15, the J gene TRBJ2-7; TRBD2 is a possible D gene (6 bases). Trimming left V 0 bases short and J 1 base short, with 16 bases between. CDR3 length: 17 amino acids. CDR1 is LNHNV, CDR2 YYDKDF, per germline (reference sequence). The CDR3 sequence is CATSRDKGSGRSYEQYF. CDR3 coding DNA: TGTGCCACCAGCAGAGATAAGGGATCGGGGAGGTCCTACGAGCAGTACTTC.

This chain uses TRBV6-5 with TRBJ2-4; D gene unclear. Germline CDR1 and CDR2: MNHEY and SVGAGI. V was clipped by 5 bases and J by 2 bases, with 10 bases between them. CDR3 length equals 14 residues. The chain's CDR3 is CASSRYGSKNIQYF. CDR3 nucleotide sequence: TGTGCCAGCAGTCGTTACGGCTCCAAAAACATTCAGTACTTC.

V gene TRBV5-1 combines with J gene TRBJ2-3; D unresolved. The CDR3 runs to 15 residues. V lost 2 bases and J 0 bases, leaving 10 bases between the germline ends. In germline, CDR1 is SGHRS, CDR2 YFSETQ. In DNA form, the CDR3 reads TGCGCCAGCAGCTTTTGGCAGGCGAGCACAGATACGCAGTATTTT. Translated, it gives CASSFWQASTDTQYF.

V usage is TRBV7-6 and J usage is TRBJ2-3; D may match TRBD1 or TRBD2 (6 bases each). Trimming left V 5 bases short and J 0 bases short, with 24 bases between. This CDR3 region has 19 residues. CDR1 is SGHVS, CDR2 FNYEAQ, per germline. The CDR3 DNA sequence: TGTGCCAGCAGCCTACCCTCCACCCGGGGGCGAACTAGCACAGATACGCAGTATTTT. Amino acids: CASSLPSTRGRTSTDTQYF.

A single count supports this clonotype. The rearrangement uses TRBV9 and TRBJ2-1, with D possibly being TRBD2 (7 bases). The germline gives CDR1 SGDLS, CDR2 YYNGEE. The V end was cut by 3 bases, the J end by 6 bases, with 19 bases between. The CDR3 consists of 16 residues. CDR3 amino acids: CASSALLGRGVNEQFF. In DNA, the CDR3 is TGTGCCAGCAGCGCCTTACTTGGGAGGGGGGTCAATGAGCAGTTCTTC.

This clonotype was found a few times. This chain links TRBV29-1 with TRBJ2-5; 7 nucleotides align to TRBD2. Germline V gives CDR1 SQVTM, CDR2 ANQGSEA. Trimming removed 5 bases from V and 4 bases from J; junction bases left unmatched: 13. The CDR3 sequence is 15 residues long. The CDR3 bases are TGCAGCGTTAGGCCGCGGCGAGCGGGGAGAGAGACCCAGTACTTC. It specifies CSVRPRRAGRETQYF.

The sample holds a few counts of this clonotype. The CDR3 loop reads CASGSSVSGAGRFQPQHF. CDR3 bases: TGTGCTAGTGGTTCTTCGGTTTCGGGGGCAGGGAGATTTCAGCCCCAGCATTTT. V usage is TRBV12-5 and J usage is TRBJ1-5, with a weak D call TRBD1 (6 bases). Germline CDR1 and CDR2: LGHNT and FRNRAP. There are 18 residues in the CDR3. V was pared by 4 bases and J by 6 bases, with 25 bases between.

V gene TRBV20-1 combines with J gene TRBJ2-1; D is unresolved. CDR1 is DFQATT, CDR2 SNEGSKA, per germline (reference sequence). The CDR3 has 13 residues. Trimming removed 5 bases at V and 6 bases at J, with 14 bases between. In DNA, the CDR3 is TGCAGTGCTGCTGAGGCAGTAGGCAATGAGCAGTTCTTC. Translated, it gives CSAAEAVGNEQFF.

The chain employs TRBV5-1 and TRBJ2-5; D possibly corresponds to TRBD2 (6 bases). CDR1 is SGHRS, CDR2 YFSETQ, per germline. The CDR3 length is 15 residues. Between the trimmed V and J ends, which lost 0 bases and 4 bases, there was a span of 13 bases. The CDR3 reads CASSLEGRTGETQYF. DNA of the CDR3: TGCGCCAGCAGCTTGGAAGGGAGGACGGGAGAGACCCAGTACTTC.

This clonotype has a handful of counts. This sequence joins TRBV5-1 and TRBJ1-3, with D hard to call. Looked up from germline, CDR1 is SGHRS and CDR2 is YFSETQ. The V end was cut by 0 bases, the J end by 2 bases, with 15 bases between. The CDR3 covers 17 residues. The DNA for the CDR3 is TGCGCCAGCAGCTTGGAAGGCAGCACGTTGGCTGGAAACACCATATATTTT. It specifies CASSLEGSTLAGNTIYF. The full variable domain, with the rest looked up from reference TRBV5-1 and TRBJ1-3, is KAGVTQTPRYLIKTRGQQVTLSCSPISGHRSVSWYQQTPGQGLQFLFEYFSETQRNKGNFPGRFSGRQFSNSRSEMNVSTLELGDSALYLCASSLEGSTLAGNTIYFGEGSWLTVV.

There are a few counts of this clonotype. This sequence joins TRBV20-1 and TRBJ2-3; TRBD2 aligns across 10 bases. The germline V gene encodes CDR1 DFQATT and CDR2 SNEGSKA (reference sequence). CDR3 length equals 14 residues. With V trimmed by 6 bases and J by 12 bases, 15 bases remained unmatched. In nucleotides, the CDR3 is TGCAGTGCAAAAATAGCGGGGGGAAATTTTCGTCAGTATTTT. This sequence encodes CSAKIAGGNFRQYF.

This clonotype has a handful of counts. This chain connects TRBV7-2 to TRBJ1-2; 7 nucleotides agree with TRBD1. CDR1 and CDR2 from the germline V gene are SGHTA and FQGNSA. The CDR3 consists of 13 residues. V dropped 7 bases and J dropped 3; count of bases not matched to a gene: 5. The CDR3 DNA is TGTGCCAGCAATTCAGGACAGGACTATGGCTACACCTTC. It translates to CASNSGQDYGYTF.

In this sample, this clonotype turned up a few times. The chain employs TRBV7-2 and TRBJ2-7; TRBD2 might be the D (5 bases). Deletions cut 3 bases from V and 9 bases from J, with 12 bases between. CDR1 and CDR2 from the germline V gene are SGHTA and FQGNSA. The CDR3 totals 12 residues. CDR3 in amino acids: CASSLTAGGQYF. Written as DNA, the CDR3 is TGTGCCAGCAGCTTGACGGCAGGAGGGCAGTACTTC.

The chain couples TRBV11-2 to TRBJ2-4; D unresolved. The better agreement between TRBJ2-7 and the DNA end casts doubt on the J call. The germline CDR1 and CDR2 sequences are SGHAT and FQNNGV. CDR3 length equals 16 residues. The CDR3 sequence: CASSPMPLRVGYEQYF. As DNA, the CDR3 is TGTGCCAGCAGCCCGATGCCCCTAAGGGTAGGCTACGAGCAGTACTTC.

The chain recombines TRBV9 with TRBJ1-4; D is unclear. Trimming shortened V by 1 base and J by 8 bases, and 21 bases separated the two germline ends. In germline, CDR1 is SGDLS, CDR2 YYNGEE. The CDR3 is 17 residues long. CDR3 amino acids: CASSVTASVQAREKLFF. The CDR3 DNA sequence: TGTGCCAGCAGCGTAACCGCCAGCGTTCAGGCCCGGGAAAAACTGTTTTTT.

As for this clonotype: A much larger clone sits a single nucleotide away, making a read error possible. The DNA for the CDR3 is TGCAGTGCTACTCGGGACACCTACGAGCAGTACTTC. Its translation: CSATRDTYEQYF. The rearrangement links TRBV20-1 to TRBJ2-5; the D gene is possibly TRBD1 (6 bases). The last part of the DNA fits TRBJ2-7 better; the J call may be wrong. Per germline, CDR1 DFQATT and CDR2 SNEGSKA (reference sequence). The CDR3 sequence is 12 residues long.